The 4 T cell receptor beta chains below all came from one sample that was sequenced in a study of T cells in narcolepsy. Measured with immunoSEQ multiplex PCR; TCRdb has only the in-frame clones, and not every one. Among some 8,000 clones listed, about 55% were seen once. Sequencing input: CD45RA- memory CD8+ T cells from PBMCs. Receptors originate from a human donor with narcolepsy.

This clone was recorded a few times. The V gene is TRBV19, the J gene TRBJ1-1, with no clear D. V was clipped by 7 bases and J by 1 base, with 4 bases between them. This CDR3 has 11 residues. Germline CDR1 LNHDA, CDR2 SQIVND (reference sequence). The DNA of the CDR3 is TGTGCCAGTAACAGGAACACTGAAGCTTTCTTT. Its protein product is CASNRNTEAFF.

The CDR3: CASSSLEATSGILQDTQYF. The DNA for the CDR3 is TGTGCCAGCAGCTCCCTCGAGGCCACTAGCGGGATTCTCCAAGATACGCAGTATTTT. This chain links TRBV5-6 with TRBJ2-3, with 10 bases that match TRBD2. V lost 3 bases to trimming and J lost 5 bases; unmatched junction nucleotides: 18. Germline loops: CDR1 SGHDT, CDR2 YYEEEE. The CDR3 consists of 19 residues.

This rearrangement joins TRBV7-2 to TRBJ1-5; no definite D call. Germline V gives CDR1 SGHTA, CDR2 FQGNSA. V lost 4 bases and J 0 bases, leaving 13 bases between the germline ends. This CDR3 has 16 residues. The CDR3 DNA is TGTGCCAGCAGCTCGGGAGCGGGGTTTAGCAATCAGCCCCAGCATTTT. Translation: CASSSGAGFSNQPQHF.

The chain uses TRBV11-2 and TRBJ1-1, with TRBD1 matching over 7 bases. With 4 bases clipped from V and 1 base from J, the junction kept 12 bases outside the gene matches. From germline, CDR1 is SGHAT and CDR2 FQNNGV. The CDR3 is 17 residues long. Here the CDR3 DNA reads TGTGCCAGCAGCTCACACAGGGGCGGCATCCCGAACACTGAAGCTTTCTTT. It is translated as CASSSHRGGIPNTEAFF.